The T cell receptor (beta chain) described here comes from a study of CD4 T cells in relation to SARS-CoV-2 and coronaviruses. General study results and limits: Crossreactive clones expanded significantly less to SARS-CoV-2 than monoreactive clones.

The table came from immunoSEQ multiplex PCR; TCRdb's copy has only in-frame clones and leaves some out. The sample includes about 19,000 clones, roughly 80% of them seen just once. This clone was observed a handful of times. Its cognate antigen is unknown. Unexposed donor CD4+ T cells date from about 2010-2018, before the COVID-19 pandemic. CD4+ T cells were isolated from the cells after more than 8 days of culture. Fresh IL-2 medium replaced half the medium on days 3 and 7. Germline V gene lookup returns CDR1 GTSNPN and CDR2 SVGIG (reference sequence). The CDR3 contains 15 residues. The V and J ends lost 2 bases and 4 bases respectively, with 14 bases between them.

This sequence was found in a human donor in good health. The specimen was CD4+ T cells from PBMCs, cultured in vitro. The genes are TRBV30 and TRBJ1-4, with a possible D match to TRBD1 (5 bases). CDR3 coding DNA: TGTGCCTGGAGTTTCGGGACGGCCGTTAATGAAAAACTGTTTTTT. Translating gives CAWSFGTAVNEKLFF.